These T cell receptor beta chains were read from a single sample in a study of CD8 T cells in ankylosing spondylitis. MiXCR was run by TCRdb on the 5' RACE reads, yielding one entry per CDR3 protein. The sample lists about 100,000 distinct CDR3 sequences, about 9% occurring once. Sequencing was done on a sample of blood, either unsorted or a sorted T cell fraction (not recorded which). Receptors were obtained from a male donor with ankylosing spondylitis or in good health (not recorded which). CDR3s include the opening cysteine and the closing phenylalanine or tryptophan. D genes are given only for firm matches. Clone sizes are given selectively: once, few, many, or a class where the clone is expanded.

clone_size | d_call | j_call | v_call | cdr3_aa | cdr3_nt
few | TRBD2 | TRBJ2-2 | TRBV7-9 | CASSPPTSDPNTGELFF | TGTGCCAGCAGCCCCCCGACTAGCGACCCGAACACCGGGGAGCTGTTTTTT
many | - | TRBJ1-4 | TRBV14 | CASSQDFWGGQRLEKLFF | TGTGCCAGCAGCCAAGATTTTTGGGGCGGTCAACGTCTTGAAAAACTGTTTTTT
few | TRBD2 | TRBJ2-1 | TRBV3-1 | CASSQARTSPYNEQFF | TGTGCCAGCAGCCAAGCTCGGACTAGCCCCTACAATGAGCAGTTCTTC
many | TRBD1 | TRBJ2-3 | TRBV12-3/TRBV12-4 | CASSTGGGGDTQYF | TGTGCCAGCAGCACAGGGGGCGGTGGAGATACGCAGTATTTT
many | - | TRBJ2-3 | TRBV6-2/TRBV6-3 | CASSYSPGPDTQYF | TGTGCCAGCAGTTACTCTCCAGGGCCAGATACGCAGTATTTT
many | TRBD1 | TRBJ1-1 | TRBV12-3/TRBV12-4 | CASSPSRGGTEAFF | TGTGCCAGCAGTCCTAGCAGGGGGGGGACTGAAGCTTTCTTT
many | - | TRBJ2-5 | TRBV20-1 | CAGHSETQYF | TGCGCTGGGCATTCGGAGACCCAGTACTTC
few | TRBD1 | TRBJ2-5 | TRBV12-3/TRBV12-4 | CASNPGGEFETQYF | TGTGCCAGCAATCCAGGGGGCGAGTTCGAGACCCAGTACTTC
many | TRBD2 | TRBJ2-3 | TRBV6-2/TRBV6-3 | CASSYLTSIGDGDTQYF | TGTGCCAGCAGTTACCTGACTAGCATAGGGGATGGAGATACGCAGTATTTT
many | TRBD1 | TRBJ1-4 | TRBV3-1 | CASSLRDRSPEKLFF | TGTGCCAGCAGCCTCCGGGACAGGTCTCCTGAAAAACTGTTTTTT
many | TRBD1 | TRBJ1-6 | TRBV12-3/TRBV12-4 | CASSGQGGSYNSPLHF | TGTGCCAGCAGTGGACAGGGTGGCTCCTATAATTCACCCCTCCACTTT
many | TRBD2 | TRBJ2-1 | TRBV28 | CASSKRGGLNRQFF | TGTGCCAGCAGCAAGCGGGGGGGATTGAATAGGCAGTTCTTC
many | TRBD1 | TRBJ2-7 | TRBV28 | CASRSRQGRPYEQYF | TGTGCCAGCAGATCCAGACAGGGGAGGCCCTACGAGCAGTACTTC
many | - | TRBJ2-1 | TRBV29-1 | CSVIGTNEQFF | TGCAGCGTCATTGGGACCAATGAGCAGTTCTTC
many | TRBD1 | TRBJ2-3 | TRBV6-5 | CASSYSIPRGPDTQYF | TGTGCCAGCAGTTACTCGATCCCGAGGGGGCCAGATACGCAGTATTTT
- | - | TRBJ1-5 | TRBV6-1 | CASRRSNQPQHF | TGTGCCAGCAGACGGAGCAATCAGCCCCAGCATTTT
many | TRBD1 | TRBJ1-1 | TRBV28 | CASIDKEGGIRDTEAFF | TGTGCCAGCATCGATAAAGAAGGGGGCATCAGGGACACTGAAGCTTTCTTT
once | TRBD2 | TRBJ2-7 | TRBV20-1 | CSAVFSGGYYEQYF | TGCAGTGCTGTCTTTAGCGGGGGGTACTACGAGCAGTACTTC
many | TRBD1 | TRBJ2-7 | TRBV12-3/TRBV12-4 | CASSLRGQGNEQYF | TGTGCCAGCAGTTTAAGGGGACAGGGAAACGAGCAGTACTTC
few | TRBD2 | TRBJ2-1 | TRBV27 | CASSPPPLAGGLVTLNEQFF | TGTGCCAGCAGCCCCCCGCCCCTAGCGGGGGGCCTCGTTACTTTAAATGAGCAGTTCTTC
few | TRBD1 | TRBJ2-7 | TRBV5-1 | CASRKGGQGIYEQYF | TGCGCCAGCCGCAAGGGGGGACAGGGGATTTACGAGCAGTACTTC
many | - | TRBJ1-1 | TRBV20-1 | CSASRDGNTEAFF | TGCAGTGCTAGCCGGGATGGGAACACTGAAGCTTTCTTT
- | - | TRBJ1-5 | TRBV3-1 | CASSQDLGEEQPQHF | TGTGCCAGCAGCCAAGATCTGGGGGAAGAGCAGCCCCAGCATTTT
few | - | TRBJ2-3 | TRBV20-1 | CSLGGQTDTQYF | TGCAGTCTGGGGGGGCAGACAGATACGCAGTATTTT
many | - | TRBJ2-1 | TRBV5-1 | CASSLDRSSYNEQFF | TGCGCCAGCAGCCTAGACAGGTCCTCCTACAATGAGCAGTTCTTC
many | TRBD2 | TRBJ2-3 | TRBV10-3 | CAISDERGRTDTQYF | TGTGCCATCAGTGATGAGCGGGGACGCACAGATACGCAGTATTTT
many | TRBD1 | TRBJ2-5 | TRBV5-1 | CASSWGQVGETQYF | TGCGCCAGCAGCTGGGGACAGGTCGGTGAGACCCAGTACTTC
many | TRBD1 | TRBJ1-5 | TRBV2 | CASRAFRTGGNQPQHF | TGTGCCAGCAGAGCCTTTAGGACAGGGGGAAATCAGCCCCAGCATTTT
- | TRBD1 | TRBJ2-5 | TRBV7-2 | CASSRGQGETQYF | TGTGCCAGCAGCCGGGGACAGGGAGAGACCCAGTACTTC
many | TRBD2 | TRBJ2-5 | TRBV10-3 | CAISGTSGEETQYF | TGTGCCATCAGTGGGACTAGCGGGGAAGAGACCCAGTACTTC
many | TRBD2 | TRBJ2-5 | TRBV6-5 | CASSLAGGEETQYF | TGTGCCAGCAGTTTAGCGGGGGGCGAGGAGACCCAGTACTTC
many | - | TRBJ2-7 | TRBV7-2 | CASSLGAHEQYF | TGTGCCAGCAGCTTAGGGGCACACGAGCAGTACTTC
many | TRBD2 | TRBJ2-1 | TRBV6-1 | CASTTGSGAYNEQFF | TGTGCCAGCACGACTGGTAGCGGGGCCTACAATGAGCAGTTCTTC
many | - | TRBJ2-7 | TRBV28 | CASSTTFGRAAGYEQYF | TGTGCCAGCAGCACCACCTTCGGGCGGGCGGCAGGCTACGAGCAGTACTTC
many | TRBD1 | TRBJ1-1 | TRBV10-3 | CAISGQTGANTEAFF | TGTGCCATCAGTGGGCAGACAGGGGCGAACACTGAAGCTTTCTTT
many | - | TRBJ1-5 | TRBV7-2 | CASSLVGGSNQPQHF | TGTGCCAGCAGCTTAGTGGGGGGGAGCAATCAGCCCCAGCATTTT
- | TRBD2 | TRBJ2-2 | TRBV28 | CASSLPRLAGGPDTGELFF | TGTGCCAGCAGTTTACCCCGACTAGCGGGGGGGCCTGACACCGGGGAGCTGTTTTTT
few | - | TRBJ1-3 | TRBV2 | CASSPVLGDGSSGNTIYF | TGTGCCAGCAGCCCGGTTTTGGGAGACGGGAGCTCTGGAAACACCATATATTTT
many | TRBD1 | TRBJ2-3 | TRBV6-5 | CASSSDRSTDTQYF | TGTGCCAGCAGTTCGGACAGGAGCACAGATACGCAGTATTTT
many | TRBD1 | TRBJ2-1 | TRBV11-3 | CASSRGTGELQFF | TGTGCCAGCAGCCGAGGGACAGGGGAGTTGCAGTTCTTC
- | TRBD1 | TRBJ1-1 | TRBV11-2 | CASSQTGPEAFF | TGTGCCAGCAGCCAGACAGGGCCTGAAGCTTTCTTT
many | TRBD2 | TRBJ2-7 | TRBV11-3 | CASSLVVGGEQYF | TGTGCCAGCAGCTTAGTCGTCGGGGGGGAGCAGTACTTC
many | TRBD2 | TRBJ2-5 | TRBV2 | CASATGTSGGLQETQYF | TGTGCCAGCGCTACCGGGACTAGCGGGGGTCTCCAAGAGACCCAGTACTTC
many | TRBD2 | TRBJ2-5 | TRBV5-1 | CASSLGGSGSQETQYF | TGCGCCAGCAGCTTGGGGGGTAGCGGGAGCCAAGAGACCCAGTACTTC
many | TRBD1 | TRBJ1-6 | TRBV4-2 | CASSRDRDNSPLHF | TGTGCCAGCAGCCGTGACAGGGATAATTCACCCCTCCACTTT
many | - | TRBJ2-3 | TRBV7-3 | CASSHQGDTQYF | TGTGCCAGCAGCCACCAGGGGGATACGCAGTATTTT
many | - | TRBJ1-2 | TRBV12-3/TRBV12-4 | CASSLRFTNYGYTF | TGTGCCAGCAGTTTAAGGTTCACGAACTATGGCTACACCTTC
many | TRBD1 | TRBJ2-6 | TRBV12-3/TRBV12-4 | CASSSGQSSGANVLTF | TGTGCCAGCAGCTCGGGACAGTCCTCTGGGGCCAACGTCCTGACTTTC
many | TRBD2 | TRBJ2-7 | TRBV29-1 | CSVAVSGGTYEQYF | TGCAGCGTTGCCGTGAGCGGGGGGACATACGAGCAGTACTTC
- | - | TRBJ1-2 | TRBV3-1 | CASSQEGGGAWGYTF | TGTGCCAGCAGCCAAGAAGGGGGGGGCGCGTGGGGCTACACCTTC
many | - | TRBJ1-5 | TRBV28 | CASSPADYNQPQHF | TGTGCCAGCAGTCCGGCCGACTATAATCAGCCCCAGCATTTT
- | - | TRBJ2-6 | TRBV5-4 | CASSLGPFSGANVLTF | TGTGCCAGCAGCTTGGGACCTTTCTCTGGGGCCAACGTCCTGACTTTC
few | - | TRBJ2-3 | TRBV6-2/TRBV6-3 | CASSYLNTQYF | TGTGCCAGCAGTTACCTAAATACGCAGTATTTT
many | TRBD2 | TRBJ2-1 | TRBV7-2 | CASTSRGGEKNEQFF | TGTGCCAGCACAAGCCGGGGGGGCGAAAAAAATGAGCAGTTCTTC
- | TRBD2 | TRBJ2-1 | TRBV3-1 | CASSQEPLAGGLNEQFF | TGTGCCAGCAGCCAAGAACCACTAGCGGGGGGGCTCAATGAGCAGTTCTTC
many | - | TRBJ2-7 | TRBV6-2/TRBV6-3 | CASKPTGSPEQYF | TGTGCCAGCAAACCCACAGGTAGCCCCGAGCAGTACTTC
many | - | TRBJ2-7 | TRBV28 | CATSGTTTSYEQYF | TGTGCCACCTCCGGGACAACCACTTCCTACGAGCAGTACTTC
- | - | TRBJ2-5 | TRBV14 | CASSQDTRRVGETQCF | TGTGCCAGCAGCCAAGATACTCGAAGGGTAGGGGAGACCCAGTGCTTC